This paragraph covers one TCR beta chain sequence. Its antigen is unknown. No per-base quality is available; no much larger clone lies one base away. Each collaborating institution followed its own protocols to collect whole blood in K2EDTA tubes. For TCRbeta analysis, collaborator samples were shipped as frozen whole blood, as isolated PBMCs, or as DNA extracted from either sample type. This sample was taken from a study of blood T cell repertoires in COVID-19 (dated by TCRdb to 2018 to 2020). Broadly, across the study: The collaborator samples originated in the United States, Italy and Spain and spanned the acute and convalescent phases of COVID-19. HLA class I and class II types, where available, came from metadata supplied by the sample provider rather than from assay-based typing. A de-identified subject ID, COVID-19 status, age in years and sex were almost always included in the sample metadata. Samples were obtained from the ongoing ImmuneRACE study (first 160 participants) and from over 1,000 subjects provided by 6 global collaborators. The repertoires were released in a freely available public database meant as a resource for research on the immune response to SARS-CoV-2. Deeply sampled blood TCRbeta repertoires from subjects exposed to, actively infected with, or recovered from COVID-19 were included in the dataset. The prospective study material was composed of cDNA or gDNA derived from T cells, B-cell-depleted T cells, or PBMCs.

Findings and caveats that apply to the study as a whole: The amount of clinical and demographic metadata varied by source and participant and was provided uncurated.

TCRbeta CDR3 regions were amplified from genomic DNA using the immunoSEQ Assay, a bias-controlled multiplex PCR. In the source study's methods: Nucleated cell counts per sample were estimated from amplification of reference gene primers within the assay. To quantify the absolute abundance of each unique TCRbeta CDR3 rearrangement, sequence reads were collapsed and filtered. Productive Simpson clonality was computed per sample as the square root of Simpson's diversity index over productive rearrangements. TCRdb mirrors the immuneACCESS table, restricted to in-frame sequences. Some clones are absent from its copies; in checked studies, under half trace to an unresolved V gene, and the reason for the others is unknown. Clone size and V and J calls were adopted from that table, with D and trimming inferred from the DNA. This sample holds around 300,000 clones; 75% to 90% were observed only once. Clones ranked in the top ten supply 8% to 13% of the sample.

Sequencing used peripheral blood. This clonotype originated in a woman in her 70s with acute or convalescent COVID-19.

The CDR3 has the sequence CASSYGQSYNEQFF. In nucleotides, the sequence is TGCGCCAGCAGCTACGGACAGTCCTACAATGAGCAGTTCTTC. The receptor chain draws on TRBV5-1 and TRBJ2-1; TRBD1 might be the D gene, on 6 matching bases. Trimming takes 3 bases from V and 1 base from J, and the germline ends sit 8 bases apart. The CDR3 sequence holds 14 residues, the cysteine and phenylalanine included. The kept DNA is CDR3 alone, 42 bases in frame from the first base. CDR1 SGHRS and CDR2 YFSETQ are derived from the germline V gene.